What follows are 14 T cell receptor beta chains derived from one specimen sequenced in a study of shared clonotypes between healthy human individuals. Sequenced by immunoSEQ multiplex PCR; TCRdb stores in-frame clones only, minus some. The repertoire holds over a million clones, with more than 95% as singletons. Input material: naive CD4+ T cells sorted from blood. Subset meaning: CD45RA+ positively selected. The receptors derive from a man aged 25 to 45 in good health.

The chain joins TRBV28 to TRBJ2-3; 9 bases align to TRBD1. Germline-derived CDR1 and CDR2 are MDHEN and SYDVKM. The V and J ends lost 7 bases and 3 bases, in that order; junction bases with no gene match: 5. The length of the CDR3 is 14 residues. CDR3 protein: CASNGDRETDTQYF. In DNA, the CDR3 is TGTGCCAGCAACGGGGACAGGGAGACAGATACGCAGTATTTT.

The chain couples TRBV15 to TRBJ1-4; D is perhaps TRBD1 (5 bases). V was shortened by 4 bases and J by 14 bases, with 20 bases between the two germline ends. Germline V gives CDR1 LNHNV, CDR2 YYDKDF (reference sequence). CDR3 size: 14 residues. CDR3 sequence: CATSKEIAQGLLFF. The CDR3 nucleotides read TGTGCCACCAGCAAAGAAATAGCCCAGGGCCTTCTGTTTTTT.

DNA of the CDR3: TGTGCCAGCAGTAAAGGACAGGGGGCCAATCAGCCCCAGCATTTT. It specifies CASSKGQGANQPQHF. The V gene is TRBV27, the J gene TRBJ1-5, with TRBD1 identical over 11 bases. The germline CDR1 and CDR2 sequences are MNHEY and SMNVEV (reference sequence). The CDR3 extends over 15 amino acids. V trimming: 5 bases; J trimming: 3 bases; junction bases outside the gene matches: 3.

The J gene is TRBJ2-5, the V gene TRBV15, with 8 bases fitting TRBD2. V gave up 4 bases and J gave up 5 bases; unmatched junction bases: 9. CDR3 size: 15 residues. CDR1 and CDR2 from the germline V gene are LNHNV and YYDKDF (reference sequence). CDR3 bases: TGTGCCACCAGCACTCCGACAGGCGGGAGGGAGACCCAGTACTTC. Its protein product is CATSTPTGGRETQYF.

This rearrangement joins TRBV15 to TRBJ1-2; D gene unclear. V lost 0 bases, J lost 8 bases, and 10 bases lay in between. Germline loops: CDR1 LNHNV, CDR2 YYDKDF (reference sequence). The CDR3 spans 13 residues. Here the CDR3 reads CATSRDTLKGYTF. Here the CDR3 DNA reads TGTGCCACCAGCAGAGACACTCTCAAGGGCTACACCTTC. Based on the CDR3 plus reference TRBV15 and TRBJ1-2, the full variable domain is DAMVIQNPRYQVTQFGKPVTLSCSQTLNHNVMYWYQQKSSQAPKLLFHYYDKDFNNEADTPDNFQSRRPNTSFCFLDIRSPGLGDTAMYLCATSRDTLKGYTFGSGTRLTVV.

About this clone itself: The sample has other DNA sequences that encode this CDR3 too. This chain connects TRBV9 to TRBJ2-7; D call uncertain. Trimming cost V 0 bases and J 0 bases, with 7 bases left between them. The CDR3 covers 14 residues. Germline loops: CDR1 SGDLS, CDR2 YYNGEE. CDR3 in DNA: TGTGCCAGCAGCGTAGTCGGTAGCTCCTACGAGCAGTACTTC. Its protein product is CASSVVGSSYEQYF.

The chain uses TRBV18 and TRBJ2-5; 7 bases are shared with TRBD1. This CDR3 is built from 17 residues. J gave up 1 base and V 3 bases, and 11 bases lay outside the gene matches. Germline V CDR1 and CDR2: KGHSH, LQKENI. The CDR3 DNA reads TGTGCCAGCTCACCTGGGACAGCACCTCTAAGCCAAGAGACCCAGTACTTC. Translation gives CASSPGTAPLSQETQYF.

In this sample, this clone turned up once. The chain links TRBV7-9 to TRBJ2-7; TRBD2 might be the D (6 bases). Trimming cost V 5 bases and J 4 bases, with 18 bases left between them. CDR1 is SEHNR and CDR2 is FQNEAQ in the germline V gene (reference sequence). The CDR3 sequence is 15 residues long. The CDR3 sequence is CASSKTSPPNYEQYF. The CDR3 nucleotides read TGTGCCAGCAGCAAGACTAGTCCTCCGAATTACGAGCAGTACTTC.

V usage is TRBV4-3 and J usage is TRBJ2-1; weak D call: TRBD2 (5 bases). The CDR3 has 15 residues. CDR1 is LGHNA, CDR2 YSLEER, per germline. V was trimmed by 0 bases and J by 10 bases, leaving 16 bases between them. The CDR3 nucleotides read TGCGCCAGCAGCCAAGAAGTCCTATTCGGGAACGAGCAGTTCTTC. Its protein product is CASSQEVLFGNEQFF.

The chain carries TRBV11-2 and TRBJ1-5, with no clear D. The CDR3 covers 16 residues. V lost 5 bases to trimming and J lost 0 bases, with 14 bases between them. Germline CDR1 and CDR2: SGHAT and FQNNGV. The CDR3 sequence: CASSPRIRNSNQPQHF. The CDR3 DNA sequence: TGTGCCAGCAGCCCGAGAATCAGAAATAGCAATCAGCCCCAGCATTTT. Full variable domain (rest looked up from reference TRBV11-2 and TRBJ1-5): EAGVAQSPRYKIIEKRQSVAFWCNPISGHATLYWYQQILGQGPKLLIQFQNNGVVDDSQLPKDRFSAERLKGVDSTLKIQPAKLEDSAVYLCASSPRIRNSNQPQHFGDGTRLSIL.

This rearrangement joins TRBV6-5 to TRBJ1-1; 7 nucleotides line up with TRBD1. Germline CDR1 MNHEY, CDR2 SVGAGI. The CDR3 runs 15 residues. The V gene end was trimmed by 6 bases and the J gene end by 4 bases; junction bases not matched to a gene: 11. The CDR3 reads CASRRPKGAGTEAFF. The CDR3 DNA reads as TGTGCCAGCAGAAGACCGAAGGGGGCTGGCACTGAAGCTTTCTTT.

The genes are TRBV5-4 and TRBJ2-7; D is uncertain. Trimming removed 4 bases at V and 0 bases at J, with 11 bases between. CDR1 and CDR2 (germline): SGHNT, YYREEE (reference sequence). The CDR3 sequence is 14 residues long. CDR3 bases: TGTGCCAGCAGCAAAAATGGGCCCTCCTACGAGCAGTACTTC. Amino acids: CASSKNGPSYEQYF.

The CDR3, as DNA: TGTGCCAGCGGGGTGAGGACAGGGGGCTTTGGGGCCAACGTCCTGACTTTC. Encoded protein: CASGVRTGGFGANVLTF. The chain links TRBV2 to TRBJ2-6, with TRBD1 identical over 11 bases. V lost 8 bases to trimming and J lost 3 bases; unmatched junction nucleotides: 9. This CDR3 has 17 residues. In germline, CDR1 is SNHLY, CDR2 FYNNEI.

This clone was seen only once. V gene TRBV19 combines with J gene TRBJ1-5; no definite D call. The CDR3 runs to 15 residues. V was clipped by 3 bases and J by 6 bases, with 15 bases between them. Germline CDR1 reads LNHDA; CDR2 reads SQIVND (reference sequence). CDR3 in DNA: TGTGCCAGTAGTATTGGCTTGGGTCGGGGTCAGCCCCAGCATTTT. It translates to CASSIGLGRGQPQHF.